This T cell receptor (beta chain) was recovered during a study of T-cell reconstitution after alpha-beta-depleted transplantation in children. Germline V gives CDR1 SNHLY, CDR2 FYNNEI. Trimming removed 7 bases at V and 9 bases at J, with 15 bases between. This CDR3 is built from 12 residues. The TCRbeta library incorporated unique molecular identifiers. TCRdb redid the calling of the PCR reads with MiXCR, one entry per CDR3 protein. Among 85,000 to 120,000 distinct CDR3 sequences listed, approximately 5.4% were seen once. This clonotype was counted only a few times. Its antigen is unknown. Study conclusions and caveats: Several hundred rapidly expanded clones from non-depleted graft cells reportedly supplied alpha-beta T cells about two months post-transplant. T-cell numbers and diversity one year post-transplant derived largely from freshly generated T cells. Surviving recipient T cells and intrathymic progenitors accounted for some patients' high TCRbeta diversity at day 60.

The receptor comes from a female patient aged 2-15 years who had a stem cell transplant for Fanconi anemia, so the T cells may come from the graft donor. The gene calls are TRBV2 and TRBJ1-1, with D possibly matching TRBD1 (5 bases). This specimen consisted of PBMCs, mostly from graft donor cells, obtained 60 days after TCRalphabeta/CD19-depleted stem cell transplant. The CDR3 protein is CASTARGTKAFF. Here the CDR3 DNA reads TGTGCCAGCACCGCCCGGGGGACTAAAGCTTTCTTT. The full variable domain, completed using reference TRBV2 and TRBJ1-1, is EPEVTQTPSHQVTQMGQEVILRCVPISNHLYFYWYRQILGQKVEFLVSFYNNEISEKSEIFDDQFSVERPDGSNFTLKIRSTKLEDSAMYFCASTARGTKAFFGQGTRLTVV.